A selection of T cell receptor beta chains follows, all from one sample in a study of tumour-infiltrating T cells in Burkitt lymphoma. The table came from immunoSEQ multiplex PCR; TCRdb's copy has only in-frame clones and leaves some out. The sample has 43,000 or so clones, approximately 31% seen once. The sample comprised tumor tissue. The receptors stem from a human donor with Burkitt lymphoma. Both conserved end residues are part of each CDR3. D genes are given only for firm matches. Some rows have no size entry. The others give once, few or many, or a class for an expanded clone.

d_gene,v_gene,j_gene,abundance,CDR3nt,CDR3aa
.,TRBV9,TRBJ2-2,few,TGTGCCAGCAGCCCCTCGGGCGCCTCAATTGCCGGGGAGCTGTTTTTT,CASSPSGASIAGELFF
.,TRBV6-1,TRBJ1-6,.,TGTGCCAGCAGTCGGCGCGAATATAATTCACCCCTCCACTTT,CASSRREYNSPLHF
.,TRBV5-8,TRBJ2-3,few,TGTGCCAGCAGCCGCATTCCAGGGGTAGATACGCAGTATTTT,CASSRIPGVDTQYF
.,TRBV4-2,TRBJ2-7,.,TGTGCCAGCAGCCAAGATAACGTTATGGACAGTTCCTACGAGCAGTACTTC,CASSQDNVMDSSYEQYF
TRBD2,TRBV19,TRBJ2-3,.,TGTGCCAGTAGTATGTTCTTAGTAGCGGGAGGAGATACGCAGTATTTT,CASSMFLVAGGDTQYF
.,TRBV7-9,TRBJ2-1,few,TGTGCCAGCAGCTTAGGCAGCGCAGCCTACAATGAGCAGTTCTTC,CASSLGSAAYNEQFF
.,TRBV9,TRBJ1-6,few,TGTGCCAGCAGCACAGCAGGGAGCTCCTATAATTCACCCCTCCACTTT,CASSTAGSSYNSPLHF
.,TRBV4-3,TRBJ1-1,.,TGCGCCAGCAGCCTAGGGATGCTCTCGAACACTGAAGCTTTCTTT,CASSLGMLSNTEAFF
.,TRBV15,TRBJ2-7,.,TGTGCCACCAGCAGAGGCTTGGCCGGAGCCTACGAGCAGTACTTC,CATSRGLAGAYEQYF
.,TRBV19,TRBJ2-7,.,TGTGCCAGTAGTATTGGGCCCTACGAGCAGTACTTC,CASSIGPYEQYF
.,TRBV5-6,TRBJ2-5,few,TGTGCCAGCAGCTTGTCGGACCCTGAGACCCAGTACTTC,CASSLSDPETQYF
.,TRBV25-1,TRBJ2-2,few,TGTGCCAGCAGTGATCGGGTGAGCCACACCGGGGAGCTGTTTTTT,CASSDRVSHTGELFF
TRBD1,TRBV7-9,TRBJ2-7,.,TGTGCCAGCAGCCCCCCGGACAGGGGAGCCTACGAGCAGTACTTC,CASSPPDRGAYEQYF
.,TRBV6-5,TRBJ1-2,.,TGTGCCGCAAAAACGGTGGGAGTTGGCTACACCTTC,CAAKTVGVGYTF
TRBD1,TRBV19,TRBJ1-5,few,TGTGCCAGTAGGAGACAGGGATTGGGTCAGCCCCAGCATTTT,CASRRQGLGQPQHF
.,TRBV19,TRBJ1-1,.,TGTGCCAGTAGTATCGTGGCGGGATCGAACACTGAAGCTTTCTTT,CASSIVAGSNTEAFF
.,TRBV7-2,TRBJ2-7,.,TGTGCCAGCACTCTAAGATCGGAGTTCTCCTACGAGCAGTACTTC,CASTLRSEFSYEQYF
.,TRBV4-3,TRBJ1-1,.,TGCGCCAGCAGCCAGGGACATCGGAACACTGAAGCTTTCTTT,CASSQGHRNTEAFF
TRBD2,TRBV9,TRBJ2-2,few,TGTGCCAGCAGCGCTCCTAGCGGGGGGGTCACCGGGGAGCTGTTTTTT,CASSAPSGGVTGELFF
.,TRBV4-3,TRBJ1-2,.,TGCGCCAGCAGCCAAACAGGGTTAGACTATGGCTACACCTTC,CASSQTGLDYGYTF
.,TRBV2,TRBJ2-1,.,TGTGGGGGGCAGGGGCTCTACAATGAGCAGTTCTTC,CGGQGLYNEQFF
.,TRBV5-6,TRBJ1-4,few,TGTGCCAGCAGCTTGCTCGAGAATGAAAAACTGTTTTTT,CASSLLENEKLFF
.,TRBV29-1,TRBJ1-1,few,TGCAGCGTTCGTTATGCTGAAGCTTTCTTT,CSVRYAEAFF
.,TRBV6-4,TRBJ2-3,few,TGTGCCAGCAGTGATCCACAGGGAGGGACAGATACGCAGTATTTT,CASSDPQGGTDTQYF
.,TRBV11-3,TRBJ1-1,.,TGTGCCAGCAGCTTCTCCGGGACGGGGGAAATCTCTGAAGCTTTCTTT,CASSFSGTGEISEAFF
.,TRBV27,TRBJ1-1,few,TGTGCCAGCAGTTTAAGGGGGGATACTGAAGCTTTCTTT,CASSLRGDTEAFF
.,TRBV30,TRBJ2-7,.,TGTGCCTGGAGTCAAGAGGGCCTCTACGAGCAGTACTTC,CAWSQEGLYEQYF